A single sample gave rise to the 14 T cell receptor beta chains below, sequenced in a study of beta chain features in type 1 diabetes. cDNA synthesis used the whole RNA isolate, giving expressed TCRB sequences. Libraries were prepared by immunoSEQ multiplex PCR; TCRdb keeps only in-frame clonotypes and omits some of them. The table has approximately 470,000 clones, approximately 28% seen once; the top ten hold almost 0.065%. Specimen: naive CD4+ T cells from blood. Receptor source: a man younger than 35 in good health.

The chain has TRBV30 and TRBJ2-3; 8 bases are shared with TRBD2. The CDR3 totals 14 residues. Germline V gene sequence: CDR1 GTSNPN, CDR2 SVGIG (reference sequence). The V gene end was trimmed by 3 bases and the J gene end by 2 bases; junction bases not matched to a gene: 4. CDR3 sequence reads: CAWSNSGDTDTQYF. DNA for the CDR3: TGTGCCTGGAGCAATAGCGGGGACACAGATACGCAGTATTTT. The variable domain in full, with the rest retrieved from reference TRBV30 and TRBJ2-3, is SQTIHQWPATLVQPVGSPLSLECTVEGTSNPNLYWYRQAAGRGLQLLFYSVGIGQISSEVPQNLSASRPQDRQFILSSKKLLLSDSGFYLCAWSNSGDTDTQYFGPGTRLTVL.

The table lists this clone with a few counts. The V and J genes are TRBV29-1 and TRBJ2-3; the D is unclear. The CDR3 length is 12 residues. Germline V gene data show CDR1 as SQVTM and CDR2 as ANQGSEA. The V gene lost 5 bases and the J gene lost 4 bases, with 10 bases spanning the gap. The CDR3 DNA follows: TGCAGCGTTACGGACGGTGCAGATACGCAGTATTTT. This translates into CSVTDGADTQYF.

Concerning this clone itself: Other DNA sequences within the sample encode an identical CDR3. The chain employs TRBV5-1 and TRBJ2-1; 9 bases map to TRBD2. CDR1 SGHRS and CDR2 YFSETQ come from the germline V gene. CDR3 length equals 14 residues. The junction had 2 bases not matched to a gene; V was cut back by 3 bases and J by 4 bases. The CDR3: CASSSSGTYNEQFF. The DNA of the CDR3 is TGCGCCAGCAGCTCTAGCGGGACATACAATGAGCAGTTCTTC. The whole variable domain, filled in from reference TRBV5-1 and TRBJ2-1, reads KAGVTQTPRYLIKTRGQQVTLSCSPISGHRSVSWYQQTPGQGLQFLFEYFSETQRNKGNFPGRFSGRQFSNSRSEMNVSTLELGDSALYLCASSSSGTYNEQFFGPGTRLTVL.

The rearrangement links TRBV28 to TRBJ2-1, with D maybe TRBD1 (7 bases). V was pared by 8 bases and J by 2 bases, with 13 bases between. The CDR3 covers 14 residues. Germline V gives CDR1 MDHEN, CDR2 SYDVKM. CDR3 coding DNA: TGTGCCAGCGGGGGGACAGTTACCTACAATGAGCAGTTCTTC. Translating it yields CASGGTVTYNEQFF.

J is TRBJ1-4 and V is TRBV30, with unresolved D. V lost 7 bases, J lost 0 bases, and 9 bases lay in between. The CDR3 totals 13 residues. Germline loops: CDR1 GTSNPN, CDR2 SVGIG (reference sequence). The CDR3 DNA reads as TGTGCCTTGAAGCCAGCAACTAATGAAAAACTGTTTTTT. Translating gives CALKPATNEKLFF.

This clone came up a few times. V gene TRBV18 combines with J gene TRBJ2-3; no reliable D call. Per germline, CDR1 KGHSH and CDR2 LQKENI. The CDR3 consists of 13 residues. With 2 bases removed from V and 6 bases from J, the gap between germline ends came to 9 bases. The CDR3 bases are TGTGCCAGCTCACCAGGTAGCTCGGATACGCAGTATTTT. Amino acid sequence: CASSPGSSDTQYF.

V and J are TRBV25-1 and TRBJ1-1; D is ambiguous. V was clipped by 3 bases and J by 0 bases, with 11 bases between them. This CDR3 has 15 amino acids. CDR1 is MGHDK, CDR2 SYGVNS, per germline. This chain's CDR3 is CASSDPGRLNTEAFF. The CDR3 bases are TGTGCCAGCAGTGACCCCGGACGGCTGAACACTGAAGCTTTCTTT.

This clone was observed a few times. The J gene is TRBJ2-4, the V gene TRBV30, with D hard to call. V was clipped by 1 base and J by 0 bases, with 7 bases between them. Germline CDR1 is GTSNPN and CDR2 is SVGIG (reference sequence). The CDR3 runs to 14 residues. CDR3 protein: CAWSAVLAKNIQYF. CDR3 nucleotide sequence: TGTGCCTGGAGTGCTGTTCTAGCCAAAAACATTCAGTACTTC.

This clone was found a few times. As DNA, the CDR3 is TGTGCCAGCAGTTTGGACTGGCGAGGTGAGCAGTACTTC. As protein: CASSLDWRGEQYF. The rearrangement uses TRBV25-1 and TRBJ2-7; a weak D match, TRBD2 (5 bases). CDR1 is MGHDK and CDR2 is SYGVNS in the germline V gene. The CDR3 loop spans 13 amino acids. With 5 bases removed from V and 7 bases from J, the gap between germline ends came to 15 bases.

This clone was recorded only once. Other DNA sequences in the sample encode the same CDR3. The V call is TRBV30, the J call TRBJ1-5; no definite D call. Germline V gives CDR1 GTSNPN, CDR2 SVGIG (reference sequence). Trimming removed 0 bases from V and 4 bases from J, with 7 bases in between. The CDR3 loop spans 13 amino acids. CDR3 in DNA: TGTGCCTGGAGTGTTAGCGGGAATCAGCCCCAGCATTTT. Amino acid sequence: CAWSVSGNQPQHF.

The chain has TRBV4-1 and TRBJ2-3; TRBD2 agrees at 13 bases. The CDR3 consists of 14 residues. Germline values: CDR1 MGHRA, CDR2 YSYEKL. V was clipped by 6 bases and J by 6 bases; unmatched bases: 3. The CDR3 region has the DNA TGCGCCAGCAGACTAGCGGGAGGGCCGGATACGCAGTATTTT. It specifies CASRLAGGPDTQYF.

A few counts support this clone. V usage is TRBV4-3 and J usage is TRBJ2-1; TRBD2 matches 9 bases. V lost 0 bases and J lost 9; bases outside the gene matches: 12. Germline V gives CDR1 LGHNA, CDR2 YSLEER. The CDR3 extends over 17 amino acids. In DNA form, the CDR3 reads TGCGCCAGCAGCCAAGATAGGGGGGTAGCGGGAGATTCTGAGCAGTTCTTC. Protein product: CASSQDRGVAGDSEQFF.

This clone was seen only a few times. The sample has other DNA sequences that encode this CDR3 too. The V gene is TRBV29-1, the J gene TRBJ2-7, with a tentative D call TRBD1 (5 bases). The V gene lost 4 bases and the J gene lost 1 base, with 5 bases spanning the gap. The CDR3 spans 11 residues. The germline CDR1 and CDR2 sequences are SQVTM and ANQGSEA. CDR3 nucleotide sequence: TGCAGCGTTGGGACATCCTACGAGCAGTACTTC. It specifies CSVGTSYEQYF.

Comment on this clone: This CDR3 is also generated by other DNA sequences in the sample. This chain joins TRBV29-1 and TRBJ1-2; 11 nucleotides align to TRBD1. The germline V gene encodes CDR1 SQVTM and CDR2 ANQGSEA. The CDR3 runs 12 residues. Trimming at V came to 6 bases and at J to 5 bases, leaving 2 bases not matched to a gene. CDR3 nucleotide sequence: TGCAGCGTGGGGGACAGGGGGTATGGCTACACCTTC. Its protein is CSVGDRGYGYTF.